Sequencing of this T cell receptor (beta chain) was carried out in a study of blood T cell repertoires in COVID-19. This clone was found once. This study enrolled people aged roughly 18 to 89 from about 26 US geographic areas. Which cohort a participant joined came from the clinical history participants gave. Trimming removed 3 bases from V and 5 bases from J, with 14 bases in between. The germline V gene has CDR1 LNHNV and CDR2 YYDKDF (reference sequence). This CDR3 contains 16 residues. Original handling: Estimates of nucleated cell counts were drawn from the amplification of reference gene primers. The data were produced by immunoSEQ multiplex PCR, yet TCRdb's version contains in-frame clones alone and is incomplete. The V and J calls and clone size come from that table; D and trimming were worked out from the DNA. The table lists approximately 350,000 clones, 75% to 90% of them singletons, with 5% to 6% in the top ten.

The sample was PBMCs or T cells enriched from blood (not recorded which). The rearrangement links TRBV15 to TRBJ1-6; no clear D gene. The receptor's source is a woman between 45 and 60 years old who had recovered from COVID-19. CDR3 sequence: CATSSRRVLNNSPLHF. As DNA, the CDR3 is TGTGCCACCAGCAGTCGCCGGGTCCTAAATAATTCACCCCTCCACTTT.